The rows below give T cell receptor beta chains drawn from one sample of a study of OX40 agonist ivuxolimab in advanced cancers. Assay: immunoSEQ multiplex PCR; the TCRdb copy retains only in-frame clones and omits some. The profile shows approximately 84,000 clones, over 65% of them singletons. The specimen was CD4+ or CD8+ T cells sorted from blood, collected in a trial of the OX40 agonist ivuxolimab. The receptors stem from an adult with an advanced solid tumor such as melanoma, head and neck, liver or kidney cancer. Each CDR3 is given with its conserved first and last residue. Fields, in order: V gene, J gene, D gene, clone size, CDR3 length, CDR3 protein, CDR3 DNA. The D gene is left open where the match is weak. Expanded clones are given a class, and other clones once, few, many or no size at all.

>TRBV18|TRBJ2-1|TRBD2|.|16
CASSPRAGGTLNEQFF
TGTGCCAGCTCACCTAGAGCGGGGGGGACTTTGAATGAGCAGTTCTTC
>TRBV5-4|TRBJ1-6|.|.|15
CASSLSRSYNSPLHF
TGTGCCAGCAGCTTAAGCCGCTCCTATAATTCACCCCTCCACTTT
>TRBV7-9|TRBJ1-1|.|few|14
CASSLNTKNTEAFF
TGTGCCAGCAGCTTAAACACTAAGAACACTGAAGCTTTCTTT
>TRBV7-9|TRBJ2-2|.|.|14
CASSFAGYTGELFF
TGTGCCAGCAGCTTCGCAGGCTACACCGGGGAGCTGTTTTTT
>TRBV6-6|TRBJ2-7|.|.|15
CASSYSGGSSYEQYF
TGTGCCAGCAGTTACTCTGGGGGAAGCTCCTACGAGCAGTACTTC
>TRBV5-6|TRBJ1-2|.|.|15
CASSLASTARGGYTF
TGTGCCAGCAGCTTGGCCTCGACCGCTCGGGGTGGCTACACCTTC
>TRBV9|TRBJ2-4|.|.|13
CASSVQGGDIQYF
TGTGCCAGCAGCGTACAGGGGGGAGACATTCAGTACTTC
>TRBV30|TRBJ1-1|.|.|11
CAWSLTAEAFF
TGTGCCTGGAGCCTGACAGCTGAAGCTTTCTTT
>TRBV4-1|TRBJ1-5|.|once|13
CASSRELEQPQHF
TGCGCCAGCAGCCGAGAATTAGAACAGCCCCAGCATTTT
>TRBV25-1|TRBJ2-5|TRBD1|.|14
CASRDRVRQETQYF
TGTGCCAGCAGGGACAGGGTGAGGCAAGAGACCCAGTACTTC
>TRBV28|TRBJ1-3|.|.|12
CASSRQGNTIYF
TGTGCCAGCAGTCGCCAGGGAAACACCATATATTTT
>TRBV7-2|TRBJ1-2|.|.|15
CASSLDSQQGYGYTF
TGTGCCAGCAGCTTAGATTCTCAGCAGGGCTATGGCTACACCTTC
>TRBV2|TRBJ1-6|TRBD1|few|13
CASLRGQLSPLHF
TGTGCCAGCTTAAGGGGGCAATTATCACCCCTCCACTTT
>TRBV11-2|TRBJ1-1|TRBD1|.|16
CASSLVMGQPNTEAFF
TGTGCCAGCAGTCTTGTGATGGGACAGCCTAACACTGAAGCTTTCTTT
>TRBV9|TRBJ2-2|.|.|15
CASSVEAGRTGELFF
TGTGCCAGCAGCGTAGAGGCAGGGAGGACCGGGGAGCTGTTTTTT
>TRBV7-3|TRBJ2-5|TRBD1|.|15
CASSLTGTGGETQYF
TGTGCCAGCAGCTTAACCGGGACAGGGGGGGAGACCCAGTACTTC
>TRBV9|TRBJ1-3|.|.|13
CASSVEGLSTIYF
TGTGCCAGCAGCGTAGAGGGGTTGAGCACCATATATTTT
>TRBV30|TRBJ1-1|.|.|13
CAWARYGNTEAFF
TGTGCCTGGGCCCGATACGGAAACACTGAAGCTTTCTTT
>TRBV18|TRBJ1-2|.|.|15
CASSPQVTTPRGYTF
TGTGCCAGCTCACCACAGGTCACGACACCCCGTGGCTACACCTTC
>TRBV18|TRBJ2-4|TRBD1|few|17
CASSPLGDRLAKNIQYF
TGTGCCAGCTCACCCCTAGGGGACAGACTAGCCAAAAACATTCAGTACTTC
>TRBV19|TRBJ1-1|TRBD1|.|14
CASSPDRGGTEAFF
TGTGCCAGTAGTCCCGACAGGGGAGGCACTGAAGCTTTCTTT
>TRBV2|TRBJ1-5|.|.|13
CASSVGSNQPQHF
TGTGCCAGCAGTGTAGGGAGCAATCAGCCCCAGCATTTT
>TRBV2|TRBJ2-1|.|.|15
CATPGGAGSYNEQFF
TGTGCCACCCCTGGGGGGGCTGGGTCCTACAATGAGCAGTTCTTC
>TRBV5-1|TRBJ2-2|TRBD1|.|16
CASSPPRQGGTGELFF
TGCGCCAGCAGCCCACCCCGACAGGGCGGCACCGGGGAGCTGTTTTTT
>TRBV5-1|TRBJ2-6|.|.|14
CASSLGTGANVLTF
TGCGCCAGCAGCTTAGGGACCGGGGCCAACGTCCTGACTTTC
>TRBV15|TRBJ1-5|.|.|12
CATSRDQQPQHF
TGTGCCACCAGCAGAGATCAACAGCCCCAGCATTTT
>TRBV7-6|TRBJ2-5|TRBD2|.|16
CASSLRTSGGQETQYF
TGTGCCAGCAGCTTGCGGACTAGCGGGGGACAAGAGACCCAGTACTTC
>TRBV10-3|TRBJ2-3|TRBD2|.|17
CAIRDWDIAGGTDTQYF
TGTGCCATCCGAGATTGGGATATAGCGGGGGGAACAGATACGCAGTATTTT
>TRBV4-2|TRBJ1-5|.|.|15
CASSQDGENNQPQHF
TGTGCCAGCAGCCAAGATGGGGAGAACAATCAGCCCCAGCATTTT
>TRBV9|TRBJ2-3|.|once|13
CASTQSDTDTQYF
TGTGCCAGCACACAGAGTGACACAGATACGCAGTATTTT
>TRBV28|TRBJ2-7|.|.|18
CASRRSGFSLNVSYEQYF
TGTGCCAGCAGACGGTCAGGTTTTTCGCTTAACGTCTCCTACGAGCAGTACTTC
>TRBV18|TRBJ1-2|TRBD1|.|14
CASSEGQANYGYTF
TGTGCCAGCTCAGAGGGACAGGCTAACTATGGCTACACCTTC
>TRBV6-5|TRBJ1-2|TRBD1|.|15
CASSQTYRGSYGYTF
TGTGCCAGCAGCCAGACCTACAGGGGATCCTATGGCTACACCTTC
>TRBV5-1|TRBJ1-6|.|.|13
CASSLATESPLHF
TGCGCCAGCAGCTTGGCGACAGAGTCACCCCTCCACTTT
>TRBV5-1|TRBJ2-7|TRBD1|.|15
CASSRGQGLSYEQYF
TGCGCCAGCAGCCGCGGACAGGGACTCTCCTACGAGCAGTACTTC